The 26 T cell receptor beta chains listed next were all sequenced from one sample in a study of cytomegalovirus exposure and HLA in healthy donors. This table comes from immunoSEQ multiplex PCR, and its TCRdb copy is limited to in-frame clones, with some not included. This sample yields over 200,000 clones, of which 88% are seen a single time; about 3% belongs to the top ten. The sequencing sample was made of PBMCs. The origin of the receptors is a woman between 18 and 30 years old in good health and CMV-seronegative.

V usage is TRBV4-1 and J usage is TRBJ2-1; D is uncertain. Germline CDR1 and CDR2: MGHRA and YSYEKL. CDR3 length equals 14 residues. The V and J ends lost 0 bases and 5 bases respectively, with 8 bases between them. CDR3 sequence: CASSQDRRDNEQFF. The CDR3, as DNA: TGCGCCAGCAGCCAAGATCGTCGAGACAATGAGCAGTTCTTC.

The count of this clone is one. This chain joins TRBV11-2 and TRBJ2-7, with 13 bases lining up with TRBD2. The CDR3 totals 17 residues. Germline V CDR1 and CDR2: SGHAT, FQNNGV. After removal of 5 bases from V and 2 bases from J, the junction contained 9 bases not matched to a gene. The CDR3 loop reads CASSSQTSGRPPYEQYF. The CDR3 DNA reads as TGTGCCAGCAGCAGCCAGACTAGCGGGAGGCCCCCCTACGAGCAGTACTTC.

V usage is TRBV29-1 and J usage is TRBJ2-7; 11 nucleotides line up with TRBD1. The CDR3 is 12 residues long. V lost 6 bases, J lost 6 bases, and 4 bases stayed unmatched. The germline gives CDR1 SQVTM, CDR2 ANQGSEA. The CDR3 sequence is CSVGQGAREQYF. The DNA of the CDR3 is TGCAGCGTCGGACAGGGGGCGCGCGAGCAGTACTTC.

V and J are TRBV20-1 and TRBJ2-5; D not certain. V lost 7 bases and J lost 5, with 11 bases in between. Germline V CDR1 and CDR2: DFQATT, SNEGSKA (reference sequence). The CDR3 contains 11 residues. This chain's CDR3 is CSVAVAETQYF. CDR3 in DNA: TGCAGTGTAGCAGTGGCGGAGACCCAGTACTTC.

The gene calls are TRBV5-1 and TRBJ2-7; D gene ambiguous. CDR3 size: 13 residues. V was pared by 1 base and J by 0 bases, with 5 bases between. CDR1 and CDR2 (germline): SGHRS, YFSETQ. The CDR3 DNA follows: TGCGCCAGCAGCTTGCCCTCCTCCTACGAGCAGTACTTC. The encoded protein is CASSLPSSYEQYF.

The V gene is TRBV28, the J gene TRBJ2-3, with 7 bases aligning to TRBD1. Germline CDR1 is MDHEN and CDR2 is SYDVKM. The junction had 10 bases not matched to a gene; V was cut back by 6 bases and J by 4 bases. The CDR3 consists of 15 residues. DNA of the CDR3: TGTGCCAGCAGCCGCAGGGGGTCTGGATCAGATACGCAGTATTTT. Amino acids: CASSRRGSGSDTQYF.

The V and J genes are TRBV4-3 and TRBJ2-7, with 10 bases fitting TRBD1. V shed 3 bases and J 6 bases; nucleotides not matched to a gene: 5. Per the germline V gene, CDR1 is LGHNA and CDR2 is YSLEER. The CDR3 length is 14 residues. This CDR3 reads CASSHTGTGVEQYF. The CDR3 bases are TGCGCCAGCAGCCATACCGGGACAGGGGTCGAGCAGTACTTC.

V is TRBV5-4 and J is TRBJ1-2, with 7 bases matching TRBD1. The J segment lost 4 bases and the V segment lost 9 bases, leaving 9 bases of the junction unmatched. Germline CDR1 reads SGHNT; CDR2 reads YYREEE (reference sequence). CDR3 length: 13 residues. Here the CDR3 reads CATNPGTVYGYTF. In nucleotides, the CDR3 is TGTGCCACCAACCCCGGGACAGTCTATGGCTACACCTTC.

The chain combines TRBV7-2 with TRBJ2-1; TRBD1 is a possible D gene (5 bases). Trimming left V 4 bases short and J 4 bases short, with 11 bases between. From germline, CDR1 is SGHTA and CDR2 FQGNSA. CDR3 size: 14 residues. The CDR3 sequence is CASSSPQDYNEQFF. The DNA of the CDR3 is TGTGCCAGCAGCTCACCACAGGATTACAATGAGCAGTTCTTC.

The V and J genes are TRBV5-1 and TRBJ2-3, with 7 bases matching TRBD1. In germline, CDR1 is SGHRS, CDR2 YFSETQ. The J segment lost 10 bases and the V segment lost 4 bases, leaving 12 bases of the junction unmatched. The CDR3 runs to 14 residues. The CDR3 spells CASSEGAGGLSQYF. CDR3 sequence (DNA): TGCGCCAGCAGCGAAGGGGCAGGGGGTTTGTCGCAGTATTTT.

This sequence joins TRBV5-3 and TRBJ2-1; tentatively, D is TRBD2 (5 bases). TRBV5-3 is treated as an ORF (open reading frame) with a function not yet certain. There are 15 residues in the CDR3. The V and J ends lost 7 bases and 4 bases respectively, with 18 bases between them. CDR3 amino acids: CARLLRDPPYNEQFF. CDR3 nucleotides: TGTGCCAGACTACTACGGGATCCCCCTTACAATGAGCAGTTCTTC.

The chain recombines TRBV28 with TRBJ2-7; 9 positions match TRBD2. The V gene end was trimmed by 4 bases and the J gene end by 1 base; junction bases not matched to a gene: 5. CDR3 size: 15 residues. CDR1 and CDR2 from the germline V gene are MDHEN and SYDVKM. The CDR3 DNA reads TGTGCCAGCAGTTCGATGACTAGCGGTTCCTACGAGCAGTACTTC. It codes for CASSSMTSGSYEQYF.

V is TRBV27 and J is TRBJ2-7; 7 bases are a match to TRBD2. V shed 5 bases and J 3 bases; nucleotides not matched to a gene: 7. Germline CDR1 is MNHEY and CDR2 is SMNVEV (reference sequence). This CDR3 has 14 amino acids. CDR3 residues: CASSPDRDYYEQYF. The CDR3 region has the DNA TGTGCCAGCAGTCCCGACCGGGACTACTACGAGCAGTACTTC.

This sequence joins TRBV6-1 and TRBJ2-7; TRBD1 aligns across 8 bases. CDR3 length: 14 residues. Germline V lookup: CDR1 MNHNS, CDR2 SASEGT. Unmatched junction bases numbered 5, after V lost 5 bases and J lost 2 bases. CDR3 nucleotide sequence: TGTGCCAGCAGTAGACAGGGGATCCCCTACGAGCAGTACTTC. It yields the protein CASSRQGIPYEQYF.

The V call is TRBV10-3, the J call TRBJ2-1; possible D gene TRBD1, 6 bases. Trimming cost V 0 bases and J 9 bases, with 15 bases left between them. From germline, CDR1 is ENHRY and CDR2 SYGVKD. CDR3 length: 15 amino acids. The CDR3 DNA is TGTGCCATCAGTGAGTCGACGTTACAGGGCCCTGAGCAGTTCTTC. This gives the protein CAISESTLQGPEQFF.

The V and J genes are TRBV2 and TRBJ1-5, with D perhaps TRBD1 (6 bases). Trimming took 4 bases from V and 5 from J, leaving 12 bases between them. Germline V gives CDR1 SNHLY, CDR2 FYNNEI. The CDR3 has 14 residues. CDR3 sequence (DNA): TGTGCCAGCAGTGGAGACAGGCCCTATCAGCCCCAGCATTTT. It is translated as CASSGDRPYQPQHF.

The J gene is TRBJ2-7, the V gene TRBV11-2, with D possibly matching TRBD2 (6 bases). Germline V gene sequence: CDR1 SGHAT, CDR2 FQNNGV. The CDR3 contains 16 residues. V was trimmed by 2 bases and J by 1 base, leaving 15 bases between them. The CDR3 DNA sequence: TGTGCCAGCAGCTTACCCGGCGGAGGGTGGTCCTACGAGCAGTACTTC. The encoded protein is CASSLPGGGWSYEQYF.

V gene TRBV20-1 combines with J gene TRBJ1-2; D gene uncertain. With 6 bases removed from V and 6 bases from J, the gap between germline ends came to 11 bases. Germline values: CDR1 DFQATT, CDR2 SNEGSKA (reference sequence). This CDR3 has 11 amino acids. CDR3 DNA sequence: TGCAGTGCCCTTGGCGGGGATGGCTACACCTTC. Residues: CSALGGDGYTF.

This clone was picked up one time. CDR3 protein: CASSPRTGDTEAFF. The CDR3 nucleotides are TGTGCCAGCAGCCCCCGGACAGGGGACACTGAAGCTTTCTTT. The V gene is TRBV9, the J gene TRBJ1-1, with TRBD1 matching over 9 bases. Germline CDR1 and CDR2: SGDLS and YYNGEE. V was clipped by 4 bases and J by 3 bases; unmatched bases: 4. The length of the CDR3 is 14 residues.

Only a few counts were recorded for this clone. The V call is TRBV7-9, the J call TRBJ2-7; D possibly corresponds to TRBD1 (6 bases). Looked up from germline, CDR1 is SEHNR and CDR2 is FQNEAQ (reference sequence). V dropped 5 bases and J dropped 7 bases, with 18 bases sitting between them. The CDR3 runs 14 residues. The CDR3 DNA is TGTGCCAGCAGCGACAGGTTTAGCCCCGGGGAGCAGTACTTC. It encodes CASSDRFSPGEQYF.

V is TRBV7-6 and J is TRBJ2-7; D uncertain. This CDR3 contains 13 residues. Germline values: CDR1 SGHVS, CDR2 FNYEAQ. Trimming removed 5 bases from V and 2 bases from J, with 10 bases in between. DNA for the CDR3: TGTGCCAGCAGCCTATACCCCGCCTACGAGCAGTACTTC. This encodes CASSLYPAYEQYF.

The V gene is TRBV5-1, the J gene TRBJ2-2; D is possibly TRBD2 (5 bases). The CDR3 has 15 residues. Germline CDR1 is SGHRS and CDR2 is YFSETQ. Trimming took 4 bases from V and 7 from J, leaving 17 bases between them. CDR3 protein: CASSLRESGFGELFF. In nucleotides, the CDR3 is TGCGCCAGCAGCCTGCGAGAGAGCGGATTCGGGGAGCTGTTTTTT.

The rearrangement uses TRBV5-4 and TRBJ2-7; 7 bases are shared with TRBD2. CDR3 length: 14 residues. CDR1 is SGHNT and CDR2 is YYREEE in the germline V gene (reference sequence). V trimming: 1 base; J trimming: 2 bases; junction bases outside the gene matches: 3. The DNA for the CDR3 is TGTGCCAGCAGCTTGCAAGCGGGACCCTACGAGCAGTACTTC. It encodes CASSLQAGPYEQYF.

The chain is built from TRBV18 and TRBJ1-4, with D uncertain. Germline CDR1 is KGHSH and CDR2 is LQKENI. CDR3 length: 14 residues. V shed 3 bases and J shed 1 base, with 6 bases lying between them. CDR3: CASSPAGTNEKLFF. The CDR3 region has the DNA TGTGCCAGCTCACCGGCAGGAACTAATGAAAAACTGTTTTTT.

This chain joins TRBV5-1 and TRBJ2-1; 8 nucleotides line up with TRBD2. V lost 4 bases to trimming and J lost 0 bases; unmatched junction nucleotides: 3. The CDR3 has 15 residues. The germline gives CDR1 SGHRS, CDR2 YFSETQ. The chain's CDR3 is CASSREGSSYNEQFF. In nucleotides, the CDR3 is TGCGCCAGCAGCCGGGAGGGGAGCTCCTACAATGAGCAGTTCTTC.

J is TRBJ2-7 and V is TRBV28; 8 positions agree with TRBD2. V dropped 10 bases and J dropped 2; count of bases not matched to a gene: 16. From germline, CDR1 is MDHEN and CDR2 SYDVKM. The CDR3 has 16 amino acids. The CDR3 DNA sequence: TGTGCCATCCAATCACCGGGACTAGGTAATACCTACGAGCAGTACTTC. Translating it yields CAIQSPGLGNTYEQYF.